A selection of T cell receptor beta chains follows, all from one sample in a study of blood T cell repertoires in COVID-19. Measured with immunoSEQ multiplex PCR; TCRdb has only the in-frame clones, and not every one. The sample contains around 82,000 clones, approximately 85% of which appear only once. Sequencing was performed on peripheral blood. These receptors all come from a man aged 50 to 60 with COVID-19, enrolled during active disease. CDR3s include the opening cysteine and the closing phenylalanine or tryptophan. A D gene is named only where the DNA matches it firmly. Where a row states a size, it is once, few, many or the class of an expanded clone; other rows omit it.

TRBV19	TRBD2	TRBJ2-1	.	TGTGCCAGTAGTGGGAGGGTGCTCCGCAATGAGCAGTTCTTC	CASSGRVLRNEQFF
TRBV7-2	TRBD2	TRBJ2-7	.	TGTGCCAGCAGCTTAAGCCTACTAGCGGGAGTACCCTACGAGCAGTACTTC	CASSLSLLAGVPYEQYF
TRBV6-6	TRBD1	TRBJ2-7	.	TGTGCCAGCAGGCCCTCACAGGGGTACTTAGAGCAGTACTTC	CASRPSQGYLEQYF
TRBV28	.	TRBJ1-1	.	TGTGCCAGCAGTTTGACATCTGAAGCTTTCTTT	CASSLTSEAFF
TRBV5-1	.	TRBJ1-3	once	TGCGCCAGCAGCTTGGCCGGGGTCCCCTCTGGAAACACCATATATTTT	CASSLAGVPSGNTIYF
TRBV5-1	.	TRBJ1-1	.	TGCGCCAGCAGCAAGCAAGACAGGCCCACTGAAGCTTTCTTT	CASSKQDRPTEAFF
TRBV9	.	TRBJ2-1	.	TGTGCCAGCAGCGTTCGACAGTCCATTGAGCAGTTCTTC	CASSVRQSIEQFF
TRBV9	.	TRBJ1-1	.	TGTGCCAGCAGCCTTTCAGGGGTCTTGAACACTGAAGCTTTCTTT	CASSLSGVLNTEAFF
TRBV29-1	.	TRBJ1-2	once	TGCAGCGTTGTGGGTTCGGGAATCTCTGGCTACACCTTC	CSVVGSGISGYTF
TRBV15	.	TRBJ2-2	.	TGTGCCACCAGCAGAGATATCACCGGGGAGCTGTTTTTT	CATSRDITGELFF
TRBV7-9	TRBD1	TRBJ1-2	.	TGTGCCAGCAGTTCTTGGACAGGGGGCTTTAGCTATGGCTACACCTTC	CASSSWTGGFSYGYTF
TRBV18	.	TRBJ2-5	.	TGTGCCAGCTCACCTAAAGAGACCCAGTACTTC	CASSPKETQYF
TRBV19	.	TRBJ1-2	.	TGTGCCAGTAGTATAGTAGCCGGCGGTGGCTACACCTTC	CASSIVAGGGYTF
TRBV19	TRBD1	TRBJ2-7	.	TGTGCCAGTAGCTACGGGACAGGGGAACTCTACGAGCAGTACTTC	CASSYGTGELYEQYF
TRBV30	.	TRBJ2-5	.	TGTGCCTGGACGGGTGGTGGAGAGACCCAGTACTTC	CAWTGGGETQYF
TRBV14	.	TRBJ1-1	.	TGTGCCAGCAGCCAACGACTGGGGAACACTGAAGCTTTCTTT	CASSQRLGNTEAFF